The 32 T cell receptor beta chains in this list originate from one sample, sequenced in a study of graft-versus-host responses after intestinal transplantation. These receptors' targets are unknown. TCRdb keeps only in-frame clones here, not all; method: immunoSEQ multiplex PCR. Of fewer than 120,000 clones listed, about 94% are singletons. The specimen was unstimulated CD8+ T cells sorted from spleen or lymph node cells, collected before intestinal transplant. All receptors come from a human donor who received an intestinal transplant.

V is TRBV5-1 and J is TRBJ2-1, with 8 nucleotides matching TRBD2. CDR3 size: 15 residues. With V trimmed by 0 bases and J by 7 bases, 6 bases remained unmatched. Looked up from germline, CDR1 is SGHRS and CDR2 is YFSETQ. As DNA, the CDR3 is TGCGCCAGCAGCTTGGGACTAGCGAGACGAAATGAGCAGTTCTTC. The encoded protein is CASSLGLARRNEQFF.

J is TRBJ2-1 and V is TRBV28; D is tentatively TRBD1 or TRBD2 (5 bases each). CDR1 and CDR2 (germline): MDHEN, SYDVKM. Trimming stripped 7 bases from V and 5 bases from J, with 9 bases between. There are 12 residues in the CDR3. The CDR3 sequence is CASIRGDNEQFF. CDR3 in DNA: TGTGCCAGCATAAGAGGGGACAATGAGCAGTTCTTC.

The chain uses TRBV9 and TRBJ2-3; 8 bases agree with TRBD2. Losses at the gene ends were 3 bases for V and 3 bases for J; bases not matched to a gene: 6. The CDR3 spans 15 residues. Germline CDR1 reads SGDLS; CDR2 reads YYNGEE. Here the CDR3 reads CASSESGRETDTQYF. CDR3 bases: TGTGCCAGCAGCGAAAGCGGGAGAGAAACAGATACGCAGTATTTT. Filled out from reference TRBV9 and TRBJ2-3, the complete variable domain reads DSGVTQTPKHLITATGQRVTLRCSPRSGDLSVYWYQQSLDQGLQFLIQYYNGEERAKGNILERFSAQQFPDLHSELNLSSLELGDSALYFCASSESGRETDTQYFGPGTRLTVL.

The CDR3 sequence: CASSDHGREGPAGELFF. The CDR3, as DNA: TGTGCCAGCAGTGATCATGGCCGGGAGGGCCCTGCCGGGGAGCTGTTTTTT. V gene TRBV6-1 combines with J gene TRBJ2-2; 8 positions agree with TRBD2. With 3 bases clipped from V and 6 bases from J, the junction kept 12 bases outside the gene matches. From germline, CDR1 is MNHNS and CDR2 SASEGT. The CDR3 contains 17 residues.

The J gene is TRBJ1-1, the V gene TRBV25-1; D remains unclear. This CDR3 has 13 amino acids. Germline V lookup: CDR1 MGHDK, CDR2 SYGVNS. Trimming pared 4 bases from V and 1 base from J, leaving 7 bases between. The CDR3 nucleotides are TGTGCCAGCAGTGTGGGAGCGAACACTGAAGCTTTCTTT. Protein: CASSVGANTEAFF. Complete variable domain (other parts from reference TRBV25-1 and TRBJ1-1): EADIYQTPRYLVIGTGKKITLECSQTMGHDKMYWYQQDPGMELHLIHYSYGVNSTEKGDLSSESTVSRIRTEHFPLTLESARPSHTSQYLCASSVGANTEAFFGQGTRLTVV.

The V call is TRBV7-6, the J call TRBJ1-2; TRBD1 matches 8 bases. The CDR3 runs 14 residues. Germline-derived CDR1 and CDR2 are SGHVS and FNYEAQ. J lost 4 bases, V lost 1 base, and 2 bases had no gene match. CDR3 bases: TGTGCCAGCAGCTTAGGACAGGGGAGCTATGGCTACACCTTC. This codes for CASSLGQGSYGYTF. The whole variable domain, remainder taken from reference TRBV7-6 and TRBJ1-2, is GAGVSQSPRYKVTKRGQDVALRCDPISGHVSLYWYRQALGQGPEFLTYFNYEAQQDKSGLPNDRFSAERPEGSISTLTIQRTEQRDSAMYRCASSLGQGSYGYTFGSGTRLTVV.

The gene calls are TRBV7-3 and TRBJ2-3; a weak D match, TRBD2 (5 bases). Germline lookup yields CDR1 SGHTA and CDR2 FQGTGA. CDR3 length equals 15 residues. Trimming pared 5 bases from V and 4 bases from J, leaving 16 bases between. The CDR3 here is CASSTDSDPADTQYF. The CDR3 nucleotides are TGTGCCAGCAGCACGGACTCCGACCCCGCAGATACGCAGTATTTT. Looking up the rest from reference TRBV7-3 and TRBJ2-3 gives the full variable domain: GAGVSQTPSNKVTEKGKYVELRCDPISGHTALYWYRQSLGQGPEFLIYFQGTGAADDSGLPNDRFFAVRPEGSVSTLKIQRTERGDSAVYLCASSTDSDPADTQYFGPGTRLTVL.

The chain joins TRBV9 to TRBJ1-4; a weak D match, TRBD1 (5 bases). This CDR3 contains 17 residues. V was cut by 4 bases and J by 6 bases, with 22 bases left in between. Germline V gives CDR1 SGDLS, CDR2 YYNGEE. In nucleotides, the CDR3 is TGTGCCAGCAGCTTATACCAGGGAGTCCTCGATTATGAAAAACTGTTTTTT. It translates to CASSLYQGVLDYEKLFF.

The chain joins TRBV19 to TRBJ2-1; D not resolved. The CDR3 sequence is 15 residues long. V was pared by 8 bases and J by 0 bases, with 14 bases between. CDR1 LNHDA and CDR2 SQIVND come from the germline V gene (reference sequence). The DNA for the CDR3 is TGTGCCAGTGGCGCCCCATGGAGCTCCTACAATGAGCAGTTCTTC. Its protein product is CASGAPWSSYNEQFF.

The chain carries TRBV27 and TRBJ1-2; D is ambiguous. The CDR3 extends over 14 amino acids. Between the trimmed V and J ends, which lost 6 bases and 6 bases, there was a span of 17 bases. Looked up from germline, CDR1 is MNHEY and CDR2 is SMNVEV (reference sequence). CDR3 residues: CASSAEKGVDGYTF. Written as DNA, the CDR3 is TGTGCCAGCAGCGCCGAGAAGGGCGTAGATGGCTACACCTTC.

Notes on this clone: This specimen includes other DNA sequences encoding the same CDR3. V usage is TRBV28 and J usage is TRBJ2-7; 10 bases map to TRBD1. Per germline, CDR1 MDHEN and CDR2 SYDVKM. The CDR3 has 14 amino acids. The J segment lost 5 bases and the V segment lost 6 bases, leaving 7 bases of the junction unmatched. The CDR3 protein is CASRGQGYLDEQYF. The DNA for the CDR3 is TGTGCCAGCAGGGGACAGGGGTATTTGGACGAGCAGTACTTC. Supplemented by reference TRBV28 and TRBJ2-7, the full variable domain reads DVKVTQSSRYLVKRTGEKVFLECVQDMDHENMFWYRQDPGLGLRLIYFSYDVKMKEKGDIPEGYSVSREKKERFSLILESASTNQTSMYLCASRGQGYLDEQYFGPGTRLTVT.

The V call is TRBV10-2, the J call TRBJ2-7; D is unclear. Looked up from germline, CDR1 is WSHSY and CDR2 is SAAADI. Trimming removed 2 bases from V and 6 bases from J, with 8 bases in between. This CDR3 is built from 12 residues. This chain's CDR3 is CASSEGRIEQYF. The CDR3 DNA reads as TGCGCCAGCAGTGAGGGACGGATCGAGCAGTACTTC.

The chain recombines TRBV6-4 with TRBJ2-6, with 7 bases matching TRBD1. V lost 1 base and J lost 2; bases outside the gene matches: 5. The CDR3 totals 17 residues. Germline values: CDR1 MRHNA, CDR2 SNTAGT. Here the CDR3 DNA reads TGTGCCAGCAGTGACTGGAATACAGGGGCTGGGGCCAACGTCCTGACTTTC. Encoded protein: CASSDWNTGAGANVLTF.

This rearrangement joins TRBV19 to TRBJ1-1, with a possible D match to TRBD1 (6 bases). Trimming removed 8 bases at V and 5 bases at J, with 18 bases between. Germline values: CDR1 LNHDA, CDR2 SQIVND (reference sequence). The CDR3 runs to 14 residues. CDR3 region: CASGWGASVTEAFF. The CDR3 coding sequence is TGTGCCAGTGGGTGGGGGGCGAGCGTGACTGAAGCTTTCTTT. Using reference TRBV19 and TRBJ1-1 for the parts outside the CDR3, the full variable domain is DGGITQSPKYLFRKEGQNVTLSCEQNLNHDAMYWYRQDPGQGLRLIYYSQIVNDFQKGDIAEGYSVSREKKESFPLTVTSAQKNPTAFYLCASGWGASVTEAFFGQGTRLTVV.

This rearrangement joins TRBV7-6 to TRBJ1-3; 7 nucleotides match TRBD1. This CDR3 comprises 14 residues. V lost 4 bases, J lost 3 bases, and 3 bases stayed unmatched. Germline V gene lookup returns CDR1 SGHVS and CDR2 FNYEAQ. The CDR3 loop is CASSSRDSGNTIYF. In DNA form, the CDR3 reads TGTGCCAGCAGCTCCCGGGACAGTGGAAACACCATATATTTT.

V gene TRBV27 combines with J gene TRBJ2-2, with 10 nucleotides matching TRBD2. There are 16 residues in the CDR3. With V trimmed by 4 bases and J by 6 bases, 8 bases remained unmatched. Per germline, CDR1 MNHEY and CDR2 SMNVEV (reference sequence). CDR3 region: CASSWLRLAGAGELFF. The CDR3 nucleotides are TGTGCCAGCAGTTGGTTAAGGCTAGCGGGAGCCGGGGAGCTGTTTTTT.

CDR3 DNA: TGCGCCAGCAGCTTGGACGGGGATCAGCCCCAGCATTTT. Protein: CASSLDGDQPQHF. The chain combines TRBV5-1 with TRBJ1-5; D unclear. Germline CDR1 SGHRS, CDR2 YFSETQ. The V gene lost 0 bases and the J gene lost 5 bases, with 6 bases spanning the gap. The CDR3 contains 13 residues.

This chain uses TRBV2 with TRBJ1-2; tentatively, D is TRBD1 (5 bases). CDR1 is SNHLY, CDR2 FYNNEI, per germline. The CDR3 covers 11 residues. The V and J ends lost 10 bases and 2 bases respectively, with 8 bases between them. As DNA, the CDR3 is TGTGCCACCCCAGGGAACTATGGCTACACCTTC. As protein: CATPGNYGYTF.

The CDR3 coding sequence is TGCGCCAGCAGCCAAGTTCAGAAGGACACTGAAGCTTTCTTT. This codes for CASSQVQKDTEAFF. This chain links TRBV4-1 with TRBJ1-1; no clear D. Deletions cut 1 base from V and 3 bases from J, with 9 bases between. The CDR3 runs to 14 residues. The germline gives CDR1 MGHRA, CDR2 YSYEKL.

This chain connects TRBV13 to TRBJ2-7; the D gene is possibly TRBD1 (8 bases). Germline assignment: CDR1 PRHDT and CDR2 FYEKMQ (reference sequence). The length of the CDR3 is 16 residues. V gave up 4 bases and J gave up 2 bases, with 18 bases separating them. CDR3 region: CASSSSGTGRPYEQYF. CDR3 nucleotide sequence: TGTGCCAGCAGCTCGAGCGGGACAGGCCGTCCCTACGAGCAGTACTTC.

This chain links TRBV27 with TRBJ2-7; no reliable D call. V lost 0 bases, J lost 3 bases, and 6 bases lay in between. Per the germline V gene, CDR1 is MNHEY and CDR2 is SMNVEV (reference sequence). CDR3 length: 13 amino acids. This CDR3 reads CASSLSLGYEQYF. For the CDR3, the DNA is TGTGCCAGCAGTTTATCGCTGGGCTACGAGCAGTACTTC.

The sample holds a few counts of this clone. The chain joins TRBV7-6 to TRBJ2-7, with 9 bases aligning to TRBD1. V shed 6 bases and J 5 bases; nucleotides not matched to a gene: 8. The germline CDR1 and CDR2 sequences are SGHVS and FNYEAQ. The CDR3 consists of 14 residues. The CDR3 nucleotides read TGTGCCAGCAGTACAGGGGGCGTGCTTAACGAGCAGTACTTC. It translates to CASSTGGVLNEQYF. The full variable domain, in which reference TRBV7-6 and TRBJ2-7 provide the parts outside the CDR3, is GAGVSQSPRYKVTKRGQDVALRCDPISGHVSLYWYRQALGQGPEFLTYFNYEAQQDKSGLPNDRFSAERPEGSISTLTIQRTEQRDSAMYRCASSTGGVLNEQYFGPGTRLTVT.

The chain carries TRBV7-8 and TRBJ2-7; weak D call: TRBD1 (6 bases). CDR3 length: 15 amino acids. Germline V gene lookup returns CDR1 SGHVS and CDR2 FQNEAQ. V was cut by 4 bases and J by 0 bases, with 13 bases left in between. The CDR3 here is CASSSPTGFSYEQYF. CDR3 DNA sequence: TGTGCCAGCAGCTCGCCGACAGGTTTCTCCTACGAGCAGTACTTC.

The V call is TRBV4-1, the J call TRBJ2-3; D gene ambiguous. This CDR3 region has 15 residues. Germline V gene data show CDR1 as MGHRA and CDR2 as YSYEKL. V shed 0 bases and J shed 2 bases, with 9 bases lying between them. The DNA for the CDR3 is TGCGCCAGCAGCCAAGAGATCCTGCTCACAGATACGCAGTATTTT. It codes for CASSQEILLTDTQYF.

The chain employs TRBV19 and TRBJ1-5; D gene uncertain. CDR1 is LNHDA and CDR2 is SQIVND in the germline V gene (reference sequence). The V and J ends lost 3 bases and 9 bases respectively, with 9 bases between them. The CDR3 is made up of 12 amino acids. CDR3 in DNA: TGTGCCAGTAGTATCAGCGGTGGGCCCCAGCATTTT. This translates into CASSISGGPQHF. The full variable domain, with the rest looked up from reference TRBV19 and TRBJ1-5, is DGGITQSPKYLFRKEGQNVTLSCEQNLNHDAMYWYRQDPGQGLRLIYYSQIVNDFQKGDIAEGYSVSREKKESFPLTVTSAQKNPTAFYLCASSISGGPQHFGDGTRLSIL.

This chain uses TRBV6-1 with TRBJ2-7; D could derive from TRBD1 or TRBD2 (5 bases each). Germline CDR1 reads MNHNS; CDR2 reads SASEGT. Trimming shortened V by 6 bases and J by 3 bases, and 18 bases separated the two germline ends. The CDR3 consists of 15 residues. CDR3: CASSRGAGRIYEQYF. CDR3 sequence (DNA): TGTGCCAGCAGCCGAGGGGCAGGGAGAATCTACGAGCAGTACTTC.

This chain joins TRBV30 and TRBJ2-1; TRBD2 might be the D (5 bases). The V gene lost 5 bases and the J gene lost 2 bases, with 13 bases spanning the gap. The CDR3 length is 14 residues. In germline, CDR1 is GTSNPN, CDR2 SVGIG (reference sequence). This CDR3 reads CAWEKRTTYNEQFF. CDR3 DNA: TGTGCCTGGGAAAAGCGGACCACCTACAATGAGCAGTTCTTC.

The chain joins TRBV29-1 to TRBJ1-2, with D possibly TRBD1 on 6 matching bases. Germline V gene lookup returns CDR1 SQVTM and CDR2 ANQGSEA. The CDR3 spans 12 residues. V lost 0 bases and J lost 6, with 8 bases in between. This CDR3 reads CSVEEGGNGYTF. DNA for the CDR3: TGCAGCGTTGAAGAAGGGGGGAATGGCTACACCTTC.

J is TRBJ2-3 and V is TRBV2; 7 bases align to TRBD1. The CDR3 sequence is 17 residues long. The germline gives CDR1 SNHLY, CDR2 FYNNEI. Trimming removed 3 bases from V and 4 bases from J; junction bases left unmatched: 13. The CDR3 DNA is TGTGCCAGCAGTGAGCCAGGGACAGACCCTGGGGCAGATACGCAGTATTTT. Protein: CASSEPGTDPGADTQYF.

This chain links TRBV13 with TRBJ1-2; D call uncertain. The germline gives CDR1 PRHDT, CDR2 FYEKMQ (reference sequence). The CDR3 is 14 amino acids. V gave up 0 bases and J gave up 1 base, with 6 bases separating them. The CDR3 protein is CASSLGRSNYGYTF. The CDR3 DNA sequence: TGTGCCAGCAGCTTAGGACGGAGTAACTATGGCTACACCTTC.

The chain combines TRBV6-1 with TRBJ2-7, with D tentatively TRBD2 (6 bases). V lost 2 bases and J lost 4, with 12 bases in between. Germline loops: CDR1 MNHNS, CDR2 SASEGT. The CDR3 is 14 amino acids. In DNA, the CDR3 is TGTGCCAGCAGTGAAATGGGGGGATCTTACGAGCAGTACTTC. Its translation is CASSEMGGSYEQYF.

The rearrangement uses TRBV6-1 and TRBJ2-1; D is possibly TRBD1 or TRBD2 (5 bases each). This CDR3 is built from 14 residues. V was trimmed by 8 bases and J by 7 bases, leaving 18 bases between them. In germline, CDR1 is MNHNS, CDR2 SASEGT. The CDR3 nucleotides are TGTGCCAGCTCCGCAGGGACCGGAGTAAATGAGCAGTTCTTC. As protein: CASSAGTGVNEQFF.